This entry lists 5 T cell receptor beta chains sequenced from one sample in a study of PD-1 blockade in classical Hodgkin lymphoma. Assay used: immunoSEQ multiplex PCR; TCRdb lists only in-frame clones, some missing. Of more than 10,000 clones in the sample, roughly 83% were seen once. Regarding time point: cycle 4 day 1 (C4D1), after five to seven weeks of nivolumab. There was relapse after autologous stem cell transplantation in every patient, and there was variation in brentuximab vedotin exposure. With magnetic negative selection, CD4+ T cells were purified from PBMCs that had been thawed. The sequenced sample was CD4+ T cells from blood, obtained before the fourth cycle of nivolumab. The receptors originated from a human donor with classical Hodgkin lymphoma.

V gene TRBV18 combines with J gene TRBJ1-4; D is possibly TRBD1 (5 bases). The CDR3 runs 13 residues. CDR1 is KGHSH, CDR2 LQKENI, per germline. V was pared by 6 bases and J by 7 bases, with 12 bases between. The CDR3 nucleotides are TGTGCCAGCTCCCCAGGGTTTTTTGAAAAACTGTTTTTT. Translation gives CASSPGFFEKLFF.

This chain links TRBV18 with TRBJ1-6, with 7 bases lining up with TRBD1. Germline assignment: CDR1 KGHSH and CDR2 LQKENI. Trimming cost V 6 bases and J 6 bases; bases outside gene matches: 14. The CDR3 length is 17 residues. As DNA, the CDR3 is TGTGCCAGCTCTTATTCACAGGGGCGAGATGGTAATTCACCCCTCCACTTT. Translating it yields CASSYSQGRDGNSPLHF. Filled out from reference TRBV18 and TRBJ1-6, the complete variable domain reads NAGVMQNPRHLVRRRGQEARLRCSPMKGHSHVYWYRQLPEEGLKFMVYLQKENIIDESGMPKERFSAEFPKEGPSILRIQQVVRGDSAAYFCASSYSQGRDGNSPLHFGNGTRLTVT.

This clone was counted once. This rearrangement joins TRBV2 to TRBJ2-5; 11 bases line up with TRBD1. This CDR3 contains 13 residues. Germline CDR1 SNHLY, CDR2 FYNNEI. The trim removed 11 bases at V and 3 bases at J, leaving 5 bases unmatched. The chain's CDR3 is CAHGQGAEETQYF. The CDR3 DNA sequence: TGTGCCCACGGACAGGGGGCGGAAGAGACCCAGTACTTC.

This clone was detected a few times. Other DNA sequences in the same sample also yield this CDR3. The rearrangement links TRBV2 to TRBJ1-6; D gene unclear. This CDR3 contains 13 residues. Trimming cost V 6 bases and J 5 bases, with 8 bases left between them. Germline values: CDR1 SNHLY, CDR2 FYNNEI. In DNA form, the CDR3 reads TGTGCCAGCAGAACGGAAAATAATTCACCCCTCCACTTT. This translates into CASRTENNSPLHF.

The J gene is TRBJ1-5, the V gene TRBV5-6; TRBD1 aligns across 12 bases. The V segment lost 3 bases and the J segment 6 bases; nucleotides outside the gene matches: 7. Germline CDR1 reads SGHDT; CDR2 reads YYEEEE. The CDR3 runs 16 residues. The CDR3 protein is CASSSLGQGAGQPQHF. The CDR3 nucleotides read TGTGCCAGCAGCTCGTTGGGACAGGGGGCCGGTCAGCCCCAGCATTTT.